What follows is one T cell receptor beta chain and its context. Antigen unknown. The sample is drawn from a study of long-term antiretroviral therapy in people with HIV. A v3.0 immunoSEQ assay was performed at survey level. Sequencing was performed with immunoSEQ multiplex PCR; in TCRdb, only in-frame clones are kept and a portion is missing. This table holds some 30,000 clones, approximately 94% found once. Overall study findings and caveats: Controls showed broader CDR3 length ranges than did the HIV repertoires. Diversity increased after ART yet remained lower than in transplant donor controls.

This specimen consisted of unsorted PBMCs, obtained approximately 7.4 years after starting antiretroviral therapy. This receptor was taken from a man between 50 and 59 years old with HIV.

CDR3 DNA sequence: TGTGCCAGCAGCGTAGACGGACAGGGGCGGGATACGCAGTATTTT. This encodes CASSVDGQGRDTQYF. The gene calls are TRBV9 and TRBJ2-3, with TRBD1 identical over 9 bases. The CDR3 contains 15 residues. Trimming at V came to 0 bases and at J to 6 bases, leaving 5 bases not matched to a gene. The germline gives CDR1 SGDLS, CDR2 YYNGEE.